This T cell receptor beta chain was captured by sequencing in a study of neurological immune-mediated disorders. Study results and caveats: Phylogenetic grouping placed 18 of 34 multiple sclerosis patients' repertoires in one related-CDR3 cluster, a possible signature.

This clonotype showed up many times. What it recognizes is unknown. CDR3 size: 15 residues. CDR1 SGHRS and CDR2 YFSETQ come from the germline V gene. The V end was cut by 4 bases, the J end by 0 bases, with 12 bases between. A single record per CDR3 protein comes from TCRdb applying MiXCR to the 5' RACE reads. The sample lists 71,000 or so distinct CDR3 sequences, 5% to 5.5% occurring once. The genes are TRBV5-1 and TRBJ2-3, with D possibly being TRBD1 (5 bases). The clonotype was recovered from a woman in her 30s with multiple sclerosis. The sequenced sample was PBMCs. The CDR3 DNA is TGCGCCAGCAGCAAGGTCACAGGAAGCACAGATACGCAGTATTTT. It is translated as CASSKVTGSTDTQYF.